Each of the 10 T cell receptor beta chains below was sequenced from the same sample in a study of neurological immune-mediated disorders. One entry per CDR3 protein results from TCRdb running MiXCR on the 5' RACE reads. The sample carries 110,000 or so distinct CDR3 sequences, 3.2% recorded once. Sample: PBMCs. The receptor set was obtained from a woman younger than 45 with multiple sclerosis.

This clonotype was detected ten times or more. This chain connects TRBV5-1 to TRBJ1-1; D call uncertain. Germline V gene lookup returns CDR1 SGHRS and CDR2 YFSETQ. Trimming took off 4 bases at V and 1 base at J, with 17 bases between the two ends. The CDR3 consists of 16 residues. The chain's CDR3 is CASSEQQGGRNTEAFF. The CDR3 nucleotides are TGCGCCAGCAGCGAGCAACAAGGAGGGAGGAACACTGAAGCTTTCTTT.

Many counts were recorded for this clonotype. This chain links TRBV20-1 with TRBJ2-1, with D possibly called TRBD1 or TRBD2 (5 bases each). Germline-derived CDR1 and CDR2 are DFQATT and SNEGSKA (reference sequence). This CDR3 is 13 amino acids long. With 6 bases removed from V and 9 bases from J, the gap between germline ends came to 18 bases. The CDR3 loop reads CSAPGLVFGEQFF. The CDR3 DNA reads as TGCAGTGCCCCGGGGCTAGTATTTGGTGAGCAGTTCTTC.

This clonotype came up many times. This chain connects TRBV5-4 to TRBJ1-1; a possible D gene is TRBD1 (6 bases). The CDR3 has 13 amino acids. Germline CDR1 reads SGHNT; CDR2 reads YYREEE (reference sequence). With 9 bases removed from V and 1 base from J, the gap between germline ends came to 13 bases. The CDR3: CATGQSRNTEAFF. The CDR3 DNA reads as TGTGCCACCGGACAGTCTAGGAACACTGAAGCTTTCTTT. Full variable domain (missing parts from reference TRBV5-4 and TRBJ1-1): ETGVTQSPTHLIKTRGQQVTLRCSSQSGHNTVSWYQQALGQGPQFIFQYYREEENGRGNFPPRFSGLQFPNYSSELNVNALELDDSALYLCATGQSRNTEAFFGQGTRLTVV.

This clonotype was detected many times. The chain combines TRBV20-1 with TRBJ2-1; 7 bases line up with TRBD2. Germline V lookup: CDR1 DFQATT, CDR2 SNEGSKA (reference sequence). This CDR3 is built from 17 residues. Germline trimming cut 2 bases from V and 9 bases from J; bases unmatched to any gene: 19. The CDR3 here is CSARLAPGRRGGREQFF. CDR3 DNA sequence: TGCAGTGCTAGACTTGCCCCCGGTAGGCGCGGGGGTCGTGAGCAGTTCTTC.

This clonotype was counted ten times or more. This CDR3 reads CASSRKTGDGTEAFF. CDR3 coding DNA: TGCGCCAGCAGCCGTAAAACAGGGGATGGCACTGAAGCTTTCTTT. V gene TRBV5-1 combines with J gene TRBJ1-1, with 7 bases fitting TRBD1. Germline V gene sequence: CDR1 SGHRS, CDR2 YFSETQ. After removal of 4 bases from V and 4 bases from J, the junction contained 10 bases not matched to a gene. There are 15 residues in the CDR3.

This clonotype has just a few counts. The CDR3 loop reads CASSYFPTGLNGELFF. CDR3 DNA: TGTGCCAGCAGTTATTTCCCGACAGGGCTTAACGGGGAGCTGTTTTTT. The chain joins TRBV6-5 to TRBJ2-2; 7 bases are shared with TRBD1. This CDR3 spans 16 amino acids. The ends lost 3 bases at V and 7 bases at J; junction bases unmatched: 11. Germline CDR1 is MNHEY and CDR2 is SVGAGI.

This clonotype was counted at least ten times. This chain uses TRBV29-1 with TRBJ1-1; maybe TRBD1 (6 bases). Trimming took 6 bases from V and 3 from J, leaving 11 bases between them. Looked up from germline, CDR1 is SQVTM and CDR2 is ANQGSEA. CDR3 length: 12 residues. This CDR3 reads CSVWGADTEAFF. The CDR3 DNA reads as TGCAGCGTCTGGGGGGCAGACACTGAAGCTTTCTTT.

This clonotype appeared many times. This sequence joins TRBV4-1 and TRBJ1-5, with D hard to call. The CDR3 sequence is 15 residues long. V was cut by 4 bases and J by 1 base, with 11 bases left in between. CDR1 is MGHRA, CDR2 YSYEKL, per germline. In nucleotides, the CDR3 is TGCGCCAGCAGCCGGGTCTGGGGAAGCAATCAGCCCCAGCATTTT. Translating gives CASSRVWGSNQPQHF.

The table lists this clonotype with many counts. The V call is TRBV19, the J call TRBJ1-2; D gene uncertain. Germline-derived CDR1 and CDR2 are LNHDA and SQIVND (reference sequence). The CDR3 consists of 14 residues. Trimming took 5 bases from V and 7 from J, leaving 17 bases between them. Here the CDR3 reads CASSSTALFRGYTF. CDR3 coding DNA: TGTGCCAGTAGTTCGACTGCCTTATTTCGTGGCTACACCTTC. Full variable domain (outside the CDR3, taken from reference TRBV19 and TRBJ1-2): DGGITQSPKYLFRKEGQNVTLSCEQNLNHDAMYWYRQDPGQGLRLIYYSQIVNDFQKGDIAEGYSVSREKKESFPLTVTSAQKNPTAFYLCASSSTALFRGYTFGSGTRLTVV.

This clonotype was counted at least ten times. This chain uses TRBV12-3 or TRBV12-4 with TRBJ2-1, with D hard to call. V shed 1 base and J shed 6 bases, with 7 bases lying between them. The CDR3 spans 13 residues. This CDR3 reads CASSLGPINEQFF. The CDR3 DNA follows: TGTGCCAGCAGTTTAGGTCCCATCAATGAGCAGTTCTTC.